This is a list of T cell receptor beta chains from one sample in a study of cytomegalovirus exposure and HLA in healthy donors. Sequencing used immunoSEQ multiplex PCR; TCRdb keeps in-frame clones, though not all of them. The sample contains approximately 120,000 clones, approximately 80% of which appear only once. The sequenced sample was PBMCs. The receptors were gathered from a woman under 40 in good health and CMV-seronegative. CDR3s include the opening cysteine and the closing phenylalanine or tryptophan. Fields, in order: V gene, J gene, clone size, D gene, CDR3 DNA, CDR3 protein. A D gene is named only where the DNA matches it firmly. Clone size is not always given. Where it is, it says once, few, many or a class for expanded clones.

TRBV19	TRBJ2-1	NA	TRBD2	TGTGCCAGTAGTAAGCGGGAGGTCGTTGAGCAGTTCTTC	CASSKREVVEQFF
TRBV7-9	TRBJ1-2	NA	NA	TGTGCCAGCAGCCCCCAAACAGGTCCGGGTACCTATGGCTACACCTTC	CASSPQTGPGTYGYTF
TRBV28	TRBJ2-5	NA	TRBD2	TGTGCCAGCAGTTTTCTTGCGGGAGGGGAGACCCAGTACTTC	CASSFLAGGETQYF
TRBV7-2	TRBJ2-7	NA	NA	TGTGCCAGCAGCTTAGAGGGGGGAGGGCCAGGAAGTTCCTACGAGCAGTACTTC	CASSLEGGGPGSSYEQYF
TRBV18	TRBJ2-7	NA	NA	TGTGCCAGCTCACCACCGGGCGGGGCTCAAGGCTTC	CASSPPGGAQGF
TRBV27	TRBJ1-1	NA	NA	TGTGCCAGCAGTTTATCGGGAGGCACTGAAGCTTTCTTT	CASSLSGGTEAFF
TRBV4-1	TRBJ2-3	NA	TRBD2	TGCGCCAGCAGCCAATTCCTAGCGGGAGGGGGGACAGATACGCAGTATTTT	CASSQFLAGGGTDTQYF
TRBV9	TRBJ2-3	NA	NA	TGTGCCAGCAGCGTTCTACCAACGACAGATACGCAGTATTTT	CASSVLPTTDTQYF
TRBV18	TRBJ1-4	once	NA	TGTGCCAGCTCACCACAGGCGGGATCACCAACTAATGAAAAACTGTTTTTT	CASSPQAGSPTNEKLFF
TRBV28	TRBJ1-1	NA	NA	TGTGCCAGCAGTTTTAGTTTTGAAGCTTTCTTT	CASSFSFEAFF
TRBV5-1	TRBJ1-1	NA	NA	TGCGCCAGCAGCTTGGAGGGACAGAACACTGAAGCTTTCTTT	CASSLEGQNTEAFF
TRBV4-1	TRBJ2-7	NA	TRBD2	TGCGCCAGCAGCCAGCTACTAGCGACTCGAGGGCAGTACTTC	CASSQLLATRGQYF
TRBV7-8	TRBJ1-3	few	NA	TGTGCCAGCAGCTTAGATTCCACTGGAAACACCATATATTTT	CASSLDSTGNTIYF
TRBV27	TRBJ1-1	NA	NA	TGTGCCTCAAAAATGGGGGGGTTCACTGAAGCTTTCTTT	CASKMGGFTEAFF
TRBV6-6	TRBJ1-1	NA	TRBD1	TGTGCCAGCAGAGCATACAGGGGCCGCATGGGGACTGAAGCTTTCTTT	CASRAYRGRMGTEAFF
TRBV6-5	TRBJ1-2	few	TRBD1	TGTGCCAGCAGTTACTTAGACAGGGGCTATGGCTACACCTTC	CASSYLDRGYGYTF
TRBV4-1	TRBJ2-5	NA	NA	TGCGCCAGCTCACAGGTAATCCAAGAGACCCAGTACTTC	CASSQVIQETQYF